This TCR beta chain is drawn from a study of blood T cells in healthy people across ages. Peripheral blood samples of roughly 10 milliliters were drawn from each donor. Researchers report isolating at least 6.5 million PBMCs per sample. Alongside a J-beta primer mix, a sample-barcoded 5' primer served in a second PCR lasting about 7 to 11 cycles. With 12 random nucleotides, a template-switch adaptor tagged each individual cDNA molecule. Each CDR3 protein is one row after TCRdb ran MiXCR on the 5' RACE reads. The sample has roughly 860,000 distinct CDR3 sequences; around 62% are singletons. The study's findings and limits: Older age went with lower TCR beta diversity per million T cells, in a roughly linear way.

The CDR3 contains 16 residues. Trimming stripped 5 bases from V and 0 bases from J, with 14 bases between. Germline V CDR1 and CDR2: SGHTA, FQGNSA. This clonotype came up once. Its antigen is unidentified. This chain uses TRBV7-2 with TRBJ2-1; possibly TRBD1 for D (5 bases). Material: blood. The sequence came from a man aged 25-45 years in good health. CDR3: CASSPVGQGSYNEQFF. For the CDR3, the DNA is TGTGCCAGCAGCCCCGTGGGGCAGGGCTCCTACAATGAGCAGTTCTTC.